What follows are 19 T cell receptor beta chains derived from one specimen sequenced in a study of regulatory T cells in long-lasting Graves disease. Time point described: persistent/refractory GD, antithyroid drugs over 5 years with positive TRAb. PBMC-derived RNA was used for the TCR library. The TCR beta library used iRepertoire HTBI primers with Arm-PCR amplification of CDR3. In TCRdb, the multiplex PCR reads were re-called with MiXCR into one record per CDR3 protein. The table records around 340,000 distinct CDR3 sequences, about 19% of them present only once. The sequencing here drew on peripheral blood mononuclear cells (PBMCs), taken when the disease was refractory, from a patient treated with antithyroid drugs. Receptors originate from a female donor with Graves disease.

The chain uses TRBV6-9 and TRBJ2-1; D possibly matches TRBD1 or TRBD2 (6 bases each). Trimming removed 3 bases from V and 5 bases from J, with 14 bases in between. The germline V gene encodes CDR1 MNHGY and CDR2 SVAAGI. This CDR3 is 15 amino acids long. The CDR3 region is CASSYSYGGNNEQFF. As DNA, the CDR3 is TGTGCCAGCAGTTACTCTTACGGGGGCAACAATGAGCAGTTCTTC.

In its sample, this clonotype was seen a few times. The chain uses TRBV5-1 and TRBJ2-2, with D hard to call. This CDR3 is built from 14 residues. Trimming removed 2 bases at V and 1 base at J, with 6 bases between. Germline CDR1 reads SGHRS; CDR2 reads YFSETQ. CDR3 DNA sequence: TGCGCCAGCAGCTTTTTCGGGAACACCGGGGAGCTGTTTTTT. Protein product: CASSFFGNTGELFF.

This clonotype was detected ten times or more. The CDR3 loop is CASSPRTGANTEAFF. CDR3 coding DNA: TGTGCCAGCAGCCCGAGGACAGGAGCGAACACTGAAGCTTTCTTT. The rearrangement joins TRBV7-2 to TRBJ1-1; 7 nucleotides agree with TRBD1. The V gene end was trimmed by 5 bases and the J gene end by 1 base; junction bases not matched to a gene: 7. Per the germline V gene, CDR1 is SGHTA and CDR2 is FQGNSA. The CDR3 has 15 amino acids.

This clonotype was counted at least ten times. J is TRBJ2-7 and V is TRBV20-1; D ambiguous. Germline V gene lookup returns CDR1 DFQATT and CDR2 SNEGSKA (reference sequence). The ends were cut back, 4 bases at V and 4 bases at J, with 8 bases in the middle. CDR3 size: 11 residues. CDR3 nucleotides: TGCAGTGCTAACGAAAATTACGAGCAGTACTTC. It yields the protein CSANENYEQYF.

The rearrangement joins TRBV6-2 or TRBV6-3 to TRBJ1-2; 7 bases map to TRBD1. Per the germline V gene, CDR1 is MNHEY and CDR2 is SVGEGT. The CDR3 has 16 amino acids. J gave up 6 bases and V 5 bases, and 15 bases lay outside the gene matches. The CDR3 nucleotides read TGTGCCAGCAGTCAGCCCCCCCCGGGACAGTTAGATGGCTACACCTTC. This encodes CASSQPPPGQLDGYTF.

This clonotype was seen repeatedly, ten times or more. V and J are TRBV24-1 and TRBJ1-4; D may be TRBD1 (5 bases). In germline, CDR1 is KGHDR, CDR2 SFDVKD. This CDR3 is 16 amino acids long. V lost 3 bases to trimming and J lost 4 bases, with 14 bases between them. CDR3 loop: CATSDARDRDNEKLFF. The CDR3, as DNA: TGTGCCACCAGTGATGCCCGGGACCGAGATAATGAAAAACTGTTTTTT.

This clonotype has ten or more counts. V gene TRBV28 combines with J gene TRBJ2-7; perhaps TRBD1 as D (6 bases). The CDR3 totals 14 residues. CDR1 is MDHEN and CDR2 is SYDVKM in the germline V gene. V lost 7 bases, J lost 2 bases, and 15 bases lay in between. CDR3 sequence reads: CASTPAGAPYEQYF. For the CDR3, the DNA is TGTGCCAGCACCCCTGCAGGGGCACCCTACGAGCAGTACTTC.

This clonotype was seen more than once but under ten times. The chain joins TRBV13 to TRBJ2-3; the match to TRBD2 covers 7 bases. Trimming removed 3 bases from V and 4 bases from J; junction bases left unmatched: 4. The CDR3 contains 14 residues. Germline V gives CDR1 PRHDT, CDR2 FYEKMQ (reference sequence). The CDR3 DNA reads as TGTGCCAGCAGCTTCGGGACTAACCCAGATACGCAGTATTTT. Amino acids: CASSFGTNPDTQYF.

This clonotype was seen repeatedly, ten times or more. V and J are TRBV2 and TRBJ2-5; TRBD2 agrees at 9 bases. CDR1 is SNHLY and CDR2 is FYNNEI in the germline V gene. V was clipped by 5 bases and J by 2 bases; unmatched bases: 12. There are 17 residues in the CDR3. DNA for the CDR3: TGTGCCAGCAGTCCCTGGGGGGGACTAGCCGATCAAGAGACCCAGTACTTC. Its translation: CASSPWGGLADQETQYF.

Remarks on this clonotype: Being one base from a much bigger clone, this may be a read error. The CDR3 does not end in the conserved phenylalanine or tryptophan, so this is likely a read error. V is TRBV28 and J is TRBJ1-6; the D gene is possibly TRBD1 (6 bases). The V and J ends lost 5 bases and 2 bases respectively, with 10 bases between them. Germline lookup yields CDR1 MDHEN and CDR2 SYDVKM. The CDR3 is 15 amino acids. The CDR3 DNA reads TGTGCCAGCAGTACAGGGAACACCTATAATTCACCCCTCCACTCT. Translating it yields CASSTGNTYNSPLHS.

This clonotype was detected ten times or more. V and J are TRBV7-2 and TRBJ2-7; D unresolved. The V and J ends lost 4 bases and 3 bases respectively, with 10 bases between them. The germline CDR1 and CDR2 sequences are SGHTA and FQGNSA. The CDR3 is made up of 13 amino acids. The CDR3 spells CASSWGLFYEQYF. The DNA for the CDR3 is TGTGCCAGCAGCTGGGGTCTTTTCTACGAGCAGTACTTC.

This clonotype was detected many times. The CDR3 bases are TGTGCCAGCACCTACGGGGGTGACACTGAAGCTTTCTTT. Translating gives CASTYGGDTEAFF. This chain connects TRBV6-1 to TRBJ1-1; D might be TRBD1 (5 bases). The CDR3 is 13 residues long. Trimming cost V 7 bases and J 3 bases, with 12 bases left between them. CDR1 is MNHNS and CDR2 is SASEGT in the germline V gene.

J is TRBJ2-3 and V is TRBV2, with TRBD2 identical over 7 bases. CDR3 length equals 13 residues. Germline V gene sequence: CDR1 SNHLY, CDR2 FYNNEI. V was pared by 8 bases and J by 5 bases, with 7 bases of the junction left unmatched. The CDR3 bases are TGTGCCAGCGACGGGGGGAACGAAGATACGCAGTATTTT. It codes for CASDGGNEDTQYF. The variable domain in full, with the rest retrieved from reference TRBV2 and TRBJ2-3, is EPEVTQTPSHQVTQMGQEVILRCVPISNHLYFYWYRQILGQKVEFLVSFYNNEISEKSEIFDDQFSVERPDGSNFTLKIRSTKLEDSAMYFCASDGGNEDTQYFGPGTRLTVL.

Of note for this clonotype: This may be a read error, as it is one base from a much larger clone. The V and J genes are TRBV27 and TRBJ1-2; possibly TRBD1 for D (5 bases). Germline CDR1 is MNHEY and CDR2 is SMNVEV (reference sequence). The CDR3 contains 16 residues. The V gene lost 5 bases and the J gene lost 4 bases, with 20 bases spanning the gap. In nucleotides, the CDR3 is TGTGCCAGCAGTCCCTACTCTAACCAGCAGGGCTATGGCTACACCTTC. It codes for CASSPYSNQQGYGYTF.

V is TRBV4-1 and J is TRBJ2-2; D unclear. Germline CDR1 reads MGHRA; CDR2 reads YSYEKL. V lost 0 bases and J 0 bases, leaving 8 bases between the germline ends. This CDR3 has 16 residues. The CDR3 loop is CASSQDPDPNTGELFF. The CDR3 region has the DNA TGCGCCAGCAGCCAAGACCCTGACCCGAACACCGGGGAGCTGTTTTTT.

The chain links TRBV19 to TRBJ1-2; D possibly corresponds to TRBD1 (6 bases). CDR3 length: 14 residues. Trimming cost V 7 bases and J 4 bases, with 16 bases left between them. Germline values: CDR1 LNHDA, CDR2 SQIVND (reference sequence). The DNA of the CDR3 is TGTGCCAGTACCCTTCTGGGACAATTCTATGGCTACACCTTC. It is translated as CASTLLGQFYGYTF.

V and J are TRBV6-2 or TRBV6-3 and TRBJ2-6; D might be TRBD1 (6 bases). The CDR3 runs 17 residues. The V gene's germline CDR1 is MNHEY and CDR2 SVGEGT. The V gene lost 4 bases and the J gene lost 2 bases, with 15 bases spanning the gap. CDR3 loop: CASSWGQGPAGANVLTF. For the CDR3, the DNA is TGTGCCAGCAGTTGGGGACAAGGGCCGGCTGGGGCCAACGTCCTGACTTTC.

A few counts support this clonotype. The chain carries TRBV12-3 or TRBV12-4 and TRBJ1-6; 7 nucleotides align to TRBD1. There are 15 residues in the CDR3. V was pared by 3 bases and J by 9 bases, with 8 bases of the junction left unmatched. CDR3 in amino acids: CASSFRGGGGSPLHF. As DNA, the CDR3 is TGTGCCAGCAGTTTCAGGGGAGGGGGCGGTTCACCCCTCCACTTT.

The genes are TRBV7-9 and TRBJ1-4; 7 nucleotides align to TRBD1. With V trimmed by 1 base and J by 4 bases, 9 bases remained unmatched. Germline lookup yields CDR1 SEHNR and CDR2 FQNEAQ (reference sequence). The CDR3 has 17 amino acids. CDR3 residues: CASSLVYGRGINEKLFF. In nucleotides, the CDR3 is TGTGCCAGCAGCTTAGTCTACGGCAGGGGGATTAATGAAAAACTGTTTTTT.